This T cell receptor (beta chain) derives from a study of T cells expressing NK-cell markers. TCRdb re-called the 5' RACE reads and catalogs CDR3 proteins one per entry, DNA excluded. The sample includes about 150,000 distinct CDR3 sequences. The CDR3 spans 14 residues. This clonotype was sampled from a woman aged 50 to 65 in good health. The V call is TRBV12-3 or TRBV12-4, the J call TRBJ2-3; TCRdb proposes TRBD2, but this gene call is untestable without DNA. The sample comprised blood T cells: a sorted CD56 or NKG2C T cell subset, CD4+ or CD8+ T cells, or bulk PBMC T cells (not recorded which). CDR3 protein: CASSLAGLPDTQYF.